This T cell receptor beta chain was found in a study of shared clonotypes between healthy human individuals. Germline CDR1 MNHEY, CDR2 SMNVEV (reference sequence). The CDR3 consists of 14 residues. It was CD45RO-negative cells, positively selected for CCR7, that made up naive CD8 cells, with terminally differentiated effector memory CD45RA+ cells excluded. Comments on this clone: At one end, the junction sequence differs from germline, possibly due to a read error.

This table comes from immunoSEQ multiplex PCR, and its TCRdb copy is limited to in-frame clones, with some not included. Found here are about 580,000 clones, 95% to 98% of them singletons; the top ten hold around 0.3%. V and J are TRBV27 and TRBJ2-7; 8 positions match TRBD2. The sequence came from a man aged 30 to 45 in good health. What was sequenced was naive CD8+ T cells sorted from blood. Here the CDR3 DNA reads TGTGCCAGCAGTATATCTCGAAGCGGGAGAGAGCAGTACTTC. Protein product: CASSISRSGREQYF.